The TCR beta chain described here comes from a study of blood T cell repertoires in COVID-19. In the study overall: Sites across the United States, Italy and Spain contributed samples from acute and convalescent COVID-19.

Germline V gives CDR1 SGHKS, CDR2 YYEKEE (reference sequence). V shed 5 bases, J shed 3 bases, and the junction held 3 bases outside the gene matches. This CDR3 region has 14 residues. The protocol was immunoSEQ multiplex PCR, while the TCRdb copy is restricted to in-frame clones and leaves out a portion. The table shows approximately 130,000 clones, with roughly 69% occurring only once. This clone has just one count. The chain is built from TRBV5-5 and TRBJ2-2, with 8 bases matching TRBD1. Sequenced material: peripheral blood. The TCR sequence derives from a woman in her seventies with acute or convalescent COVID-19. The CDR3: CASRPDRDTGELFF. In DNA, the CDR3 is TGTGCCAGCAGACCGGACAGGGACACCGGGGAGCTGTTTTTT.